This T cell receptor (beta chain) was sequenced for a study of radiation and T cells in renal cell carcinoma. Study-wide points: Irradiated tumors held more dominant CDR3 motifs than control tumors. Compared with controls, irradiated tumors showed greater TCR clonality.

As for treatment: treatment-naive control, cytoreductive nephrectomy. Control tumors came from treatment-naive patients without prior radiation. Sequenced control tumors were from about a dozen males and a few females, median age around 50. The CDR3 runs to 15 residues. Trimming stripped 5 bases from V and 2 bases from J, with 13 bases between. CDR1 and CDR2 (germline): SGHTA, FQGNSA. Remarks on this clone: Its antigen is not known.

Assay used: immunoSEQ multiplex PCR; TCRdb lists only in-frame clones, some missing. The sample includes more than 15,000 clones, about three fifths of them seen just once. J is TRBJ1-3 and V is TRBV7-2; no clear D gene. The specimen was tumor tissue, collected from a patient whose treatment was nephrectomy without radiotherapy. The source of this sequence is a man aged 50 or older with renal cell carcinoma. The CDR3, as DNA: TGTGCCAGCAGCCTAAGTCATGGGACTGGAAACACCATATATTTT. It is translated as CASSLSHGTGNTIYF.